A selection of T cell receptor beta chains follows, all from one sample in a study of molecular identifiers for immune sequencing clone quantification. In TCRdb, the PCR reads were re-called with MiXCR into one record per CDR3 protein. The sample consists of under 650,000 distinct CDR3 sequences, 15% to 20% of them appearing once. Sample: naive CD8+ T cells from blood, with Jurkat cell RNA spiked in. The receptor source for this set is a human donor in good health. Some libraries in this study had Jurkat cell RNA spiked in. Each CDR3 is given with its conserved first and last residue.

J gene: TRBJ2-3; V gene: TRBV13; CDR3 protein: CASSLVSPHQLAGGADTQYF
J gene: TRBJ1-1; V gene: TRBV29-1; CDR3 protein: CSVAGTATNTEAFF
J gene: TRBJ2-3; V gene: TRBV2; CDR3 protein: CASSGLATSTDTQYF
J gene: TRBJ1-1; V gene: TRBV12-3/TRBV12-4; CDR3 protein: CASKPGGGAEAFF
J gene: TRBJ2-5; V gene: TRBV6-2/TRBV6-3; CDR3 protein: CASNSEGQSRETQYF
J gene: TRBJ1-6; V gene: TRBV6-2/TRBV6-3; CDR3 protein: CASSSVRTDLHSPLHF
J gene: TRBJ2-7; V gene: TRBV24-1; CDR3 protein: CATRCTPSYEQYF
J gene: TRBJ2-7; V gene: TRBV28; CDR3 protein: CASSGQTTYEQYF
J gene: TRBJ2-2; V gene: TRBV2; CDR3 protein: CASSERPGELFF
J gene: TRBJ2-3; V gene: TRBV7-9; CDR3 protein: CASSPPGEGTQYF
J gene: TRBJ2-3; V gene: TRBV28; CDR3 protein: CASSRAGGGTDTQYF
J gene: TRBJ2-3; V gene: TRBV12-3/TRBV12-4; CDR3 protein: CASSLAAKSTDTQYF
J gene: TRBJ2-3; V gene: TRBV2; CDR3 protein: CASTTRGLYTQYF
J gene: TRBJ1-1; V gene: TRBV4-1; CDR3 protein: CASSQGWLGETEAFF
J gene: TRBJ1-1; V gene: TRBV29-1; CDR3 protein: CSVEDSGTEAFF
J gene: TRBJ2-7; V gene: TRBV27; CDR3 protein: CASSLLAGGEQYF
J gene: TRBJ1-5; V gene: TRBV19; CDR3 protein: CASSPTALFQPQHF
J gene: TRBJ1-1; V gene: TRBV5-6; CDR3 protein: CASSLARADEAFF
J gene: TRBJ2-7; V gene: TRBV5-4; CDR3 protein: CASSFGGTDEQYF
J gene: TRBJ2-6; V gene: TRBV12-3/TRBV12-4; CDR3 protein: CASRGRTSDYSGANVLTF
J gene: TRBJ2-2; V gene: TRBV6-5; CDR3 protein: CASQLQGADTGELFF
J gene: TRBJ2-7; V gene: TRBV7-2; CDR3 protein: CASSPHSVGYEQYF
J gene: TRBJ2-1; V gene: TRBV11-2; CDR3 protein: CASSLGLAVTVNEQFF
J gene: TRBJ1-1; V gene: TRBV19; CDR3 protein: CASSISGESNTEAFF
J gene: TRBJ2-2; V gene: TRBV24-1; CDR3 protein: CATSDPSSGRLTGELFF
J gene: TRBJ2-3; V gene: TRBV7-7; CDR3 protein: CASSPAGDVSGSTDTQYF
J gene: TRBJ2-7; V gene: TRBV6-5; CDR3 protein: CASSYSVGSSYEQYF
J gene: TRBJ2-7; V gene: TRBV28; CDR3 protein: CASSYSGLSYEQYF
J gene: TRBJ2-2; V gene: TRBV6-5; CDR3 protein: CASSYAAGGIGELFF